This entry concerns a single T cell receptor beta chain. Antigen unknown. The V gene lost 4 bases and the J gene lost 8 bases, with 17 bases spanning the gap. The CDR3 is made up of 15 amino acids. Germline-derived CDR1 and CDR2 are LGHDT and YNNKEL (reference sequence). These data are taken from a study of blood T cells in healthy people across ages. General study points: Strong correlation linked observed beta diversity and percent naive T cells. Per million T cells, TCR beta diversity dropped roughly linearly as age increased.

Every sample had a minimum of 6.5 million PBMCs isolated. Primers used in a second PCR of roughly 6 to 12 cycles were a sample-barcoded 5' primer and a J-beta primer mix. Unique molecular identifiers of 12 random nucleotides labeled each cDNA. TCRdb redid the calling of the 5' RACE reads with MiXCR, one entry per CDR3 protein. The table lists approximately 880,000 distinct CDR3 sequences, around 48% of them singletons, with around an eighth in the top ten. The V gene is TRBV3-1, the J gene TRBJ1-4; D is undetermined. The clonotype comes from a man younger than 40 in good health. Sample: blood. CDR3 sequence reads: CASSPPYFSGEKLFF. The DNA for the CDR3 is TGTGCCAGCAGCCCACCTTACTTTTCCGGAGAAAAACTGTTTTTT.